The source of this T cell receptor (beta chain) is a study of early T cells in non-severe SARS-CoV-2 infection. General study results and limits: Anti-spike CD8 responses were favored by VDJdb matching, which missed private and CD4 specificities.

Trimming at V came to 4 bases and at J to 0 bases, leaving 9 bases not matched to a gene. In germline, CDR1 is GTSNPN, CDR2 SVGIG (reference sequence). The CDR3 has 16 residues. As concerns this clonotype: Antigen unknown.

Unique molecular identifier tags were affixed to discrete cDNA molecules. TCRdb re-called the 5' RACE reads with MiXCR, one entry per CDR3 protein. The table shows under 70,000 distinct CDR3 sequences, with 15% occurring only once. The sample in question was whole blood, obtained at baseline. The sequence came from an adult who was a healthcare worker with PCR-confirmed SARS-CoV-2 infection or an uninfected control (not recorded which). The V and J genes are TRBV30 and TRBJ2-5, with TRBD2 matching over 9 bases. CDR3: CAWKIAGALYQETQYF. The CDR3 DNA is TGTGCCTGGAAAATAGCGGGGGCCTTGTACCAAGAGACCCAGTACTTC.